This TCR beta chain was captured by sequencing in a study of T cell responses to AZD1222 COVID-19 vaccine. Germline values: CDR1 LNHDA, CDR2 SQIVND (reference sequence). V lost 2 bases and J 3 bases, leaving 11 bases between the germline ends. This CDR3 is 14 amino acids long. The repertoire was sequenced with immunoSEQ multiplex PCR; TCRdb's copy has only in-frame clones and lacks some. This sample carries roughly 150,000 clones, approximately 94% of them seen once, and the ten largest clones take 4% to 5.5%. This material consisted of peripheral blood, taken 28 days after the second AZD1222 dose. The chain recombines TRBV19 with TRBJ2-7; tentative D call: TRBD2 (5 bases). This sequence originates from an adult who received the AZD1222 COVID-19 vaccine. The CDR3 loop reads CASSITQGLYEQYF. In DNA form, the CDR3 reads TGTGCCAGTAGTATAACTCAAGGACTCTACGAGCAGTACTTC.